This T cell receptor beta chain was identified in a study of cytomegalovirus exposure and HLA in healthy donors. Study as a whole: A preliminary data release comprised around 85 million unique TCRs obtained from HLA-typed donors.

Germline trimming cut 1 base from V and 4 bases from J; bases unmatched to any gene: 14. This CDR3 has 18 amino acids. CDR1 SEHNR and CDR2 FQNEAQ come from the germline V gene (reference sequence). The PCR made use of 60 Vbeta and 13 Jbeta primers. The repertoire was sequenced with immunoSEQ multiplex PCR; TCRdb's copy has only in-frame clones and lacks some. The sample records around 150,000 clones, 75% to 85% being singletons. The chain recombines TRBV7-9 with TRBJ1-2; 8 bases are a match to TRBD1. The material sequenced was PBMCs. This clonotype was obtained from a man aged 30 to 45 in good health and CMV-seronegative. Written as DNA, the CDR3 is TGTGCCAGCAGCTTAGTTGGACAGGGTGCATGGTCGGGCTATGGCTACACCTTC. Its protein product is CASSLVGQGAWSGYGYTF.